This TCR beta chain came from a study of T-cell memory formation after mild COVID-19. TCRdb re-derived calls from the 5' RACE reads in MiXCR, one entry per CDR3 protein. The data contain hundreds of thousands of distinct CDR3 sequences, 20% to 30% of them singletons. Study findings and constraints: The pre-infection memory compartment contained some responding clones, suggesting cross-reactive memory joined. The CD4+ clones that contracted clustered mainly within CM and EM, and the CD8+ clones concentrated in EMRA. Clones contracting across day 15 to 85 had a balanced CD4/CD8 profile; later expanding clones leaned CD4+.

CDR1 and CDR2 (germline): KGHSH, LQKENI. V was clipped by 5 bases and J by 3 bases, with 10 bases between them. This CDR3 region has 13 residues. This clonotype has ten or more counts. Antigen specificity is unknown. Sample: PBMCs or a T cell subset sorted from them (not recorded which). The receptor's source is an adult woman who had mild COVID-19 (a few samples of this study predate the infection). Cell type and time point are not known. The chain combines TRBV18 with TRBJ1-1; D gene unclear. Here the CDR3 DNA reads TGTGCCAGCTCAAGCAGACGGGACACTGAAGCTTTCTTT. Amino acids: CASSSRRDTEAFF.